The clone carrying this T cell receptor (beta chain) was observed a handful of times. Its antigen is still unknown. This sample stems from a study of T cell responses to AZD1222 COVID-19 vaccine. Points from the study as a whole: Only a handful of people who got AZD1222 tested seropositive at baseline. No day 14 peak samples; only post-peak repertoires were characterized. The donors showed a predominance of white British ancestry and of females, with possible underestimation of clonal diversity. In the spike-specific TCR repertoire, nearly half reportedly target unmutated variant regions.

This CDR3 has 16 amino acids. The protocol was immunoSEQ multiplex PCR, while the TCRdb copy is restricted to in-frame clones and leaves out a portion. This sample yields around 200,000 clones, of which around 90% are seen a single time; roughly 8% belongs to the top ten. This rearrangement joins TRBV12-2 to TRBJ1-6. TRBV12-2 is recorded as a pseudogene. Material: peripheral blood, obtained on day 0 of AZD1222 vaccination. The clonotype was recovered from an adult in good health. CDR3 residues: CASRFRRESDNSPLHF. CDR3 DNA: TGTGCAAGTCGCTTCCGAAGGGAGAGTGATAATTCACCCCTCCACTTT.